The 25 T cell receptor beta chains given below trace back to one sample, sequenced in a study of shared clonotypes between healthy human individuals (dated by TCRdb to between 2020 and 2021). CD8 naive samples consisted of CD45RO-negative cells that were positively selected for CCR7, yielding a CD45RA+CCR7+ population without TemRA cells. The library was prepared using the immunoSEQ multiplex PCR assay. TCRdb stores this immuneACCESS table with in-frame sequences only. Part of the clones is absent; in the studies checked, under half of the shortfall reflects unresolved V genes, and no reason is known for the rest. The sample data list about 2,200,000 clones, and about 92% of these were observed just once. The ten biggest clones cover 1.5% to 2% of the sample. Sequenced material: naive CD8+ T cells from PBMCs. The cell subset or site label on this specimen signifies: CD45RA+CCR7+. Receptors originate from a man between 18 and 35 years old in good health. Some clones in this sample may be carry-over from other donors' samples.

The V and J genes are TRBV4-1 and TRBJ1-5; 8 nucleotides align to TRBD1. With V trimmed by 4 bases and J by 5 bases, 7 bases remained unmatched. The length of the CDR3 is 15 residues. Germline CDR1 reads MGHRA; CDR2 reads YSYEKL. CDR3 DNA: TGCGCCAGCAGCCCGGAGGACAGGGATGATCAGCCCCAGCATTTT. It codes for CASSPEDRDDQPQHF.

The J gene is TRBJ1-2, the V gene TRBV7-9, with unresolved D. CDR1 and CDR2 (germline): SEHNR, FQNEAQ (reference sequence). The CDR3 sequence is 12 residues long. V lost 3 bases to trimming and J lost 8 bases, with 10 bases between them. In DNA form, the CDR3 reads TGTGCCAGCAGCTTTAGTCTAAGGGGCTACACCTTC. This codes for CASSFSLRGYTF.

CDR3 sequence reads: CATSEADMWDEQYF. CDR3 coding DNA: TGTGCCACCAGCGAGGCGGATATGTGGGACGAGCAGTACTTC. The V and J genes are TRBV15 and TRBJ2-7, with D uncertain. Germline-derived CDR1 and CDR2 are LNHNV and YYDKDF (reference sequence). This CDR3 contains 14 residues. V was clipped by 5 bases and J by 5 bases, with 16 bases between them.

This sequence joins TRBV6-5 and TRBJ1-1; D gene uncertain. The CDR3 has 15 amino acids. Germline CDR1 MNHEY, CDR2 SVGAGI. Trimming shortened V by 4 bases and J by 1 base, and 13 bases separated the two germline ends. The CDR3: CASSSWRNRNTEAFF. In DNA, the CDR3 is TGTGCCAGCAGTTCCTGGAGAAATAGGAACACTGAAGCTTTCTTT.

The rearrangement joins TRBV4-1 to TRBJ2-1; the D gene could be TRBD1 or TRBD2 (5 bases each). V dropped 3 bases and J dropped 3 bases, with 18 bases sitting between them. CDR1 and CDR2 (germline): MGHRA, YSYEKL. The CDR3 sequence is 17 residues long. The DNA of the CDR3 is TGCGCCAGCAGCCAGGGTTTCCGGGACGTACGCTACAATGAGCAGTTCTTC. It translates to CASSQGFRDVRYNEQFF.

This clone was detected once. The CDR3 DNA follows: TGCGCCAGAAGGACAGTTGCGGACGAGCAGTACTTC. It translates to CARRTVADEQYF. The J gene is TRBJ2-7, the V gene TRBV10-1; possible D gene TRBD1, 6 bases. V gave up 9 bases and J gave up 5 bases, with 14 bases separating them. CDR1 is WNHNN, CDR2 SYGVQD, per germline (reference sequence). This CDR3 has 12 amino acids.

The chain uses TRBV27 and TRBJ1-1; 8 nucleotides align to TRBD1. Germline CDR1 is MNHEY and CDR2 is SMNVEV (reference sequence). The CDR3 has 19 residues. J gave up 3 bases and V 2 bases, and 17 bases lay outside the gene matches. The CDR3 DNA follows: TGTGCCAGCAGTTTAAGACGTACCCTGACAGGGGCCTGGGACACTGAAGCTTTCTTT. Its protein product is CASSLRRTLTGAWDTEAFF.

This sequence joins TRBV19 and TRBJ1-2, with no clear D. Germline V gene sequence: CDR1 LNHDA, CDR2 SQIVND (reference sequence). V was trimmed by 3 bases and J by 0 bases, leaving 8 bases between them. This CDR3 has 14 residues. The CDR3 is CASSIWLTNYGYTF. The DNA for the CDR3 is TGTGCCAGTAGTATTTGGCTTACTAACTATGGCTACACCTTC.

This clone was seen a handful of times. This same CDR3 is encoded by further DNA sequences in the sample. The V gene is TRBV9, the J gene TRBJ1-2; D ambiguous. CDR3 length: 14 residues. Trimming removed 0 bases at V and 2 bases at J, with 8 bases between. Per germline, CDR1 SGDLS and CDR2 YYNGEE. Here the CDR3 reads CASSVADGNYGYTF. DNA of the CDR3: TGTGCCAGCAGCGTAGCTGACGGGAACTATGGCTACACCTTC.

The V call is TRBV5-4, the J call TRBJ1-1; the match to TRBD1 covers 7 bases. V lost 3 bases and J lost 3; bases outside the gene matches: 8. Per germline, CDR1 SGHNT and CDR2 YYREEE (reference sequence). The CDR3 contains 15 residues. CDR3: CASSSRQGWDTEAFF. DNA of the CDR3: TGTGCCAGCAGCTCCCGACAGGGTTGGGACACTGAAGCTTTCTTT. Supplemented by reference TRBV5-4 and TRBJ1-1, the full variable domain reads ETGVTQSPTHLIKTRGQQVTLRCSSQSGHNTVSWYQQALGQGPQFIFQYYREEENGRGNFPPRFSGLQFPNYSSELNVNALELDDSALYLCASSSRQGWDTEAFFGQGTRLTVV.

The J gene is TRBJ2-5, the V gene TRBV7-9, with D perhaps TRBD2 (5 bases). The CDR3 sequence is 15 residues long. V was pared by 6 bases and J by 4 bases, with 18 bases between. The germline gives CDR1 SEHNR, CDR2 FQNEAQ (reference sequence). For the CDR3, the DNA is TGTGCCAGCAGATCCGGAGGTCTTTGGGGAGAGACCCAGTACTTC. It translates to CASRSGGLWGETQYF. The variable domain in full, completed from reference TRBV7-9 and TRBJ2-5, reads DTGVSQNPRHKITKRGQNVTFRCDPISEHNRLYWYRQTLGQGPEFLTYFQNEAQLEKSRLLSDRFSAERPKGSFSTLEIQRTEQGDSAMYLCASRSGGLWGETQYFGPGTRLLVL.

The chain is built from TRBV6-6 and TRBJ2-7; tentatively, D is TRBD2 (5 bases). Germline loops: CDR1 MNHNY, CDR2 SVGAGI (reference sequence). V lost 5 bases and J 2 bases, leaving 16 bases between the germline ends. CDR3 size: 15 residues. CDR3 sequence: CASSPRGPLPYEQYF. The DNA of the CDR3 is TGTGCCAGCAGTCCCCGGGGTCCATTGCCCTACGAGCAGTACTTC.

The gene calls are TRBV19 and TRBJ1-1; D not certain. Trimming shortened V by 7 bases and J by 5 bases, and 20 bases separated the two germline ends. The germline CDR1 and CDR2 sequences are LNHDA and SQIVND (reference sequence). The CDR3 loop spans 15 amino acids. CDR3 sequence reads: CASTVGEIAKTEAFF. CDR3 DNA: TGTGCCAGTACCGTTGGGGAAATCGCGAAAACTGAAGCTTTCTTT. The full variable domain, its missing parts supplied by reference TRBV19 and TRBJ1-1, is DGGITQSPKYLFRKEGQNVTLSCEQNLNHDAMYWYRQDPGQGLRLIYYSQIVNDFQKGDIAEGYSVSREKKESFPLTVTSAQKNPTAFYLCASTVGEIAKTEAFFGQGTRLTVV.

This rearrangement joins TRBV28 to TRBJ1-5; TRBD1 agrees at 8 bases. Germline V gene lookup returns CDR1 MDHEN and CDR2 SYDVKM. CDR3 size: 16 residues. J lost 0 bases, V lost 7 bases, and 8 bases had no gene match. The CDR3 DNA sequence: TGTGCCAGCACCCACCGACAGGGGAGTAGCAATCAGCCCCAGCATTTT. Translation gives CASTHRQGSSNQPQHF.

The CDR3 here is CASSFRGTSGNEQFF. In DNA form, the CDR3 reads TGTGCCAGCAGTTTCCGTGGGACTAGCGGCAATGAGCAGTTCTTC. This chain uses TRBV27 with TRBJ2-1; 11 bases align to TRBD2. The CDR3 covers 15 residues. From germline, CDR1 is MNHEY and CDR2 SMNVEV (reference sequence). V shed 3 bases and J 6 bases; nucleotides not matched to a gene: 4.

The gene calls are TRBV4-3 and TRBJ2-2, with D hard to call. Germline V gene lookup returns CDR1 LGHNA and CDR2 YSLEER. V lost 0 bases and J lost 1, with 12 bases in between. CDR3 length: 17 amino acids. The CDR3 sequence: CASSQDLRRQNTGELFF. CDR3 bases: TGCGCCAGCAGCCAAGACCTCCGAAGACAGAACACCGGGGAGCTGTTTTTT.

The rearrangement links TRBV28 to TRBJ2-4; weak D call: TRBD1 (6 bases). The CDR3 length is 16 residues. Trimming removed 5 bases from V and 2 bases from J, with 16 bases in between. CDR1 MDHEN and CDR2 SYDVKM come from the germline V gene. The CDR3 region is CASSPTGSITKNIQYF. The CDR3 nucleotides read TGTGCCAGCAGTCCGACAGGATCTATAACCAAAAACATTCAGTACTTC.

The genes are TRBV6-1 and TRBJ1-1; perhaps TRBD1 as D (5 bases). Germline V gives CDR1 MNHNS, CDR2 SASEGT. The CDR3 sequence is 12 residues long. The V end lost 4 bases, the J end lost 6 bases, and 9 bases lay between the germline ends. The CDR3: CASSVRGAEAFF. In DNA, the CDR3 is TGTGCCAGCAGTGTGCGGGGGGCTGAAGCTTTCTTT.

The chain is built from TRBV27 and TRBJ2-3, with TRBD2 identical over 7 bases. The V gene end was trimmed by 2 bases and the J gene end by 2 bases; junction bases not matched to a gene: 13. CDR1 and CDR2 from the germline V gene are MNHEY and SMNVEV (reference sequence). CDR3 length: 18 amino acids. The CDR3 region is CASSLTVKASGDTDTQYF. Written as DNA, the CDR3 is TGTGCCAGCAGTTTAACTGTGAAGGCTAGCGGAGACACAGATACGCAGTATTTT.

This chain connects TRBV19 to TRBJ1-1, with 8 bases fitting TRBD1. This CDR3 has 16 amino acids. Germline assignment: CDR1 LNHDA and CDR2 SQIVND (reference sequence). V lost 5 bases to trimming and J lost 0 bases; unmatched junction nucleotides: 8. CDR3 DNA: TGTGCCAGTAGTGTCGACAGGGGAAAAATGAACACTGAAGCTTTCTTT. Translating it yields CASSVDRGKMNTEAFF. Variable domain in full (rest from reference TRBV19 and TRBJ1-1): DGGITQSPKYLFRKEGQNVTLSCEQNLNHDAMYWYRQDPGQGLRLIYYSQIVNDFQKGDIAEGYSVSREKKESFPLTVTSAQKNPTAFYLCASSVDRGKMNTEAFFGQGTRLTVV.

The chain has TRBV5-6 and TRBJ1-1, with D unresolved. The V end lost 3 bases, the J end lost 5 bases, and 11 bases lay between the germline ends. Per the germline V gene, CDR1 is SGHDT and CDR2 is YYEEEE. This CDR3 contains 13 residues. The CDR3, as DNA: TGTGCCAGCAGCTCATGGAGGGATACTGAAGCTTTCTTT. This translates into CASSSWRDTEAFF.

The chain carries TRBV6-6 and TRBJ1-2; 8 bases line up with TRBD1. The CDR3 has 15 residues. The germline CDR1 and CDR2 sequences are MNHNY and SVGAGI (reference sequence). J was trimmed by 3 bases and V by 5 bases; bases with no gene match: 8. CDR3 amino acids: CASSTDRVRDYGYTF. CDR3 nucleotide sequence: TGTGCCAGCAGTACGGACAGGGTTCGGGACTATGGCTACACCTTC.

V and J are TRBV27 and TRBJ2-2; D is possibly TRBD2 (5 bases). CDR3 size: 16 residues. The V end was cut by 3 bases, the J end by 5 bases, with 16 bases between. Germline V lookup: CDR1 MNHEY, CDR2 SMNVEV (reference sequence). DNA of the CDR3: TGTGCCAGCAGTTTCAGTGAGGGTTTAGGAACCGGGGAGCTGTTTTTT. Amino acid sequence: CASSFSEGLGTGELFF.

This chain joins TRBV6-5 and TRBJ2-1; a possible D gene is TRBD1 (5 bases). Germline lookup yields CDR1 MNHEY and CDR2 SVGAGI. V was pared by 2 bases and J by 7 bases, with 12 bases between. This CDR3 has 14 amino acids. The CDR3 spells CASSYSRAANEQFF. The CDR3 bases are TGTGCCAGCAGTTACAGCAGGGCCGCGAATGAGCAGTTCTTC.

The V gene is TRBV5-6, the J gene TRBJ2-2; 7 bases agree with TRBD2. CDR1 and CDR2 (germline): SGHDT, YYEEEE. V was pared by 5 bases and J by 4 bases, with 11 bases of the junction left unmatched. The CDR3 spans 16 residues. In DNA form, the CDR3 reads TGTGCCAGCAGTCAAAGCCTAGCGGACACCACCGGGGAGCTGTTTTTT. Translated: CASSQSLADTTGELFF.